This TCR beta chain was identified in a study of blood T cell repertoires in COVID-19. This CDR3 contains 16 residues. CDR1 and CDR2 (germline): MNHEY, SMNVEV (reference sequence). V shed 3 bases, J shed 0 bases, and the junction held 8 bases outside the gene matches. Sequencing was performed with immunoSEQ multiplex PCR; in TCRdb, only in-frame clones are kept and a portion is missing. Found here are some 460,000 clones, roughly 87% of them singletons; the top ten hold nearly 2%. The sequenced sample was PBMCs or T cells enriched from blood (not recorded which). The clonotype originates from a woman aged 18 to 35 with acute COVID-19. The genes are TRBV27 and TRBJ2-7; 7 bases are a match to TRBD1. CDR3 DNA: TGTGCCAGCAGTTTGCGTCCCAGGACAGGCTCCTACGAGCAGTACTTC. Protein product: CASSLRPRTGSYEQYF.